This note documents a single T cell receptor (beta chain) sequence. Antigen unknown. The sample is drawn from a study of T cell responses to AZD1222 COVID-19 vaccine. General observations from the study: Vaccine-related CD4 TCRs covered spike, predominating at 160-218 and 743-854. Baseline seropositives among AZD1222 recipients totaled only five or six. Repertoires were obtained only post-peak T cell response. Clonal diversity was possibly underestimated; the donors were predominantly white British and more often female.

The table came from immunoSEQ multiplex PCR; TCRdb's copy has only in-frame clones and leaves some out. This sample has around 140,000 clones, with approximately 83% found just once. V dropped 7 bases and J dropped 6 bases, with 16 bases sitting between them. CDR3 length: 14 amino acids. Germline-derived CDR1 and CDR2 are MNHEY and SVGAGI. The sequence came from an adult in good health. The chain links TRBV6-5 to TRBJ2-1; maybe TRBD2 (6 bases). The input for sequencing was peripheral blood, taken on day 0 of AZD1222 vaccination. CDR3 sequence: CASTHGAGSNEQFF. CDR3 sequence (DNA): TGTGCCAGCACCCACGGGGCGGGGAGCAATGAGCAGTTCTTC.